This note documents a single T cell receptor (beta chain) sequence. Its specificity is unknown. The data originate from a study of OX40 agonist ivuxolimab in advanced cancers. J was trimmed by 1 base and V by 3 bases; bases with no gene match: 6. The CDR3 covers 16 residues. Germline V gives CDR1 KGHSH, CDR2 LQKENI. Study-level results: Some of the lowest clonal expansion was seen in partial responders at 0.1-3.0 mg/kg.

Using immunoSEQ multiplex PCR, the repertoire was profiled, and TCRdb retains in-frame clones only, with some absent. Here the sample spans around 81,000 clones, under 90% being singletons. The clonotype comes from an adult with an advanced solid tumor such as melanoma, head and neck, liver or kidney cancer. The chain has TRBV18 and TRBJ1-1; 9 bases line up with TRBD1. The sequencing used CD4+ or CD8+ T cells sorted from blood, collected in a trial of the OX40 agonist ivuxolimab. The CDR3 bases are TGTGCCAGCTCACCCCGGGACAGGGAGTCGAACACTGAAGCTTTCTTT. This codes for CASSPRDRESNTEAFF.